This T cell receptor (beta chain) is from a study of T cell repertoires in cytomegalovirus infection. For the study at large: Both recently identified HLA-C-restricted and well-studied HLA-B-restricted CMV epitopes were used in the study. Matching HLA type and CMV infection were both indicated by public TCR beta signatures.

Germline V gene lookup returns CDR1 MNHNY and CDR2 SVGAGI (reference sequence). The CDR3 spans 10 residues. With 6 bases removed from V and 13 bases from J, the gap between germline ends came to 13 bases. This clonotype was counted between two and nine times. No antigen is known for it. Study observations and caveats: Based on cumulative public TCR beta family frequency, carriers of CMV plus the relevant HLA were identified. In two of eight donors, the top clonotype was HLA-C-restricted CMV-specific.

TCRdb re-called the reads with MiXCR, one entry per CDR3 protein. Seen here are fewer than 70,000 distinct CDR3 sequences, approximately 30% observed once, and the top ten hold roughly three fifths. This receptor was taken from a human donor in good health (CMV status not recorded). Some clones in this sample may be carry-over from other donors' samples. J is TRBJ2-7 and V is TRBV6-6; D not resolved. Source: CD8+ T cells from cultured PBMCs, taken from culture after CMV antigen stimulation. The CDR3 protein is CASRGRSKYF. The CDR3, as DNA: TGTGCCAGCAGGGGCAGGAGTAAATACTTC.